This T cell receptor beta chain emerged from a study of OX40 agonist ivuxolimab in advanced cancers. Across the study: While on treatment, patients had intravenous ivuxolimab at 0.01 to 10 mg/kg every 2 weeks.

Using immunoSEQ multiplex PCR, the repertoire was profiled, and TCRdb retains in-frame clones only, with some absent. The profile shows 99,000 or so clones, 84% of them singletons. Germline CDR1 reads MDHEN; CDR2 reads SYDVKM. V dropped 6 bases and J dropped 2 bases, with 11 bases sitting between them. CDR3 length: 14 amino acids. The receptor was derived from an adult with an advanced solid tumor such as melanoma, head and neck, liver or kidney cancer. Source: CD4+ or CD8+ T cells sorted from blood, taken in a trial of the OX40 agonist ivuxolimab. This chain uses TRBV28 with TRBJ2-1, with D possibly TRBD2 on 6 matching bases. CDR3 region: CASSLREAYNEQFF. CDR3 sequence (DNA): TGTGCCAGCAGCCTCAGGGAGGCCTACAATGAGCAGTTCTTC. The full variable domain, rest sourced from reference TRBV28 and TRBJ2-1, is DVKVTQSSRYLVKRTGEKVFLECVQDMDHENMFWYRQDPGLGLRLIYFSYDVKMKEKGDIPEGYSVSREKKERFSLILESASTNQTSMYLCASSLREAYNEQFFGPGTRLTVL.